Each of the 18 T cell receptor beta chains below was sequenced from the same sample in a study of T cell repertoires in aging, cancer and after chemotherapy. The template was genomic DNA from peripheral blood, not RNA. Multiplex touch-down PCR with TRB-A/B primers amplified rearranged V-D-J TRB sequences. TCRdb reprocessed the multiplex PCR reads via MiXCR and lists one record per CDR3 protein. The repertoire consists of about 11,000 distinct CDR3 sequences, with roughly 30% occurring once and the leading ten covering less than 2.5%. Material for sequencing was blood. The receptors stem from a human donor in good health.

In this sample, this clonotype is medium-sized. The V call is TRBV6-5, the J call TRBJ1-3, with D uncertain. Germline CDR1 is MNHEY and CDR2 is SVGAGI. This CDR3 is 14 amino acids long. Deletions cut 6 bases from V and 0 bases from J, with 9 bases between. CDR3 coding DNA: TGTGCCAGCAGGAGAGGGAACTCTGGAAACACCATATATTTT. Encoded protein: CASRRGNSGNTIYF.

This clonotype was counted only a few times. The chain joins TRBV12-3 or TRBV12-4 to TRBJ2-3; the D is unclear. V was pared by 4 bases and J by 2 bases, with 10 bases between. This CDR3 region has 14 residues. The CDR3 loop is CASSWSGLTDTQYF. The CDR3 DNA is TGTGCCAGCAGTTGGTCCGGGCTCACAGATACGCAGTATTTT.

The chain joins TRBV28 to TRBJ2-7; perhaps TRBD2 as D (6 bases). The CDR3 is made up of 14 amino acids. The V gene's germline CDR1 is MDHEN and CDR2 SYDVKM. V was pared by 3 bases and J by 1 base, with 10 bases between. CDR3 in DNA: TGTGCCAGCAGTTTCGGGGGACCTTCCTACGAGCAGTACTTC. The encoded protein is CASSFGGPSYEQYF.

In its sample, this clonotype ranks as medium-sized. The chain has TRBV6-1 and TRBJ1-1, with D unclear. V gave up 10 bases and J gave up 4 bases, with 4 bases separating them. This CDR3 region has 9 residues. Germline values: CDR1 MNHNS, CDR2 SASEGT. The CDR3 sequence: CATRTEAFF. For the CDR3, the DNA is TGTGCCACCCGCACTGAAGCTTTCTTT.

The chain has TRBV5-4 and TRBJ2-7, with 9 nucleotides matching TRBD1. There are 14 residues in the CDR3. The junction had 5 bases not matched to a gene; V was cut back by 4 bases and J by 3 bases. Per germline, CDR1 SGHNT and CDR2 YYREEE (reference sequence). Here the CDR3 reads CASSPGDRVYEQYF. Written as DNA, the CDR3 is TGTGCCAGCAGCCCTGGGGACAGGGTCTACGAGCAGTACTTC.

The rearrangement joins TRBV6-1 to TRBJ1-1; 8 nucleotides line up with TRBD1. V shed 7 bases and J 4 bases; nucleotides not matched to a gene: 8. The length of the CDR3 is 14 residues. Germline CDR1 reads MNHNS; CDR2 reads SASEGT. Here the CDR3 reads CASTTQGASTEAFF. In DNA form, the CDR3 reads TGTGCCAGCACCACCCAGGGGGCGAGCACTGAAGCTTTCTTT.

This clonotype has a handful of counts. This rearrangement joins TRBV28 to TRBJ2-7; possibly TRBD1 for D (6 bases). Germline CDR1 reads MDHEN; CDR2 reads SYDVKM. V dropped 11 bases and J dropped 6 bases, with 17 bases sitting between them. The CDR3 covers 12 residues. The CDR3 spells CAATGSVREQYF. Written as DNA, the CDR3 is TGTGCCGCCACAGGGTCCGTGCGCGAGCAGTACTTC.

This clonotype has just a few counts. This chain joins TRBV7-2 and TRBJ1-3, with 7 positions matching TRBD1. This CDR3 contains 17 residues. Germline V gene sequence: CDR1 SGHTA, CDR2 FQGNSA. V was clipped by 7 bases and J by 5 bases; unmatched bases: 17. CDR3 nucleotide sequence: TGTGCCAGCACCACAGGGGCAGGGGATATAAGTAGAAACACCATATATTTT. Protein: CASTTGAGDISRNTIYF.

The rearrangement links TRBV20-1 to TRBJ2-1; D unresolved. The ends were cut back, 3 bases at V and 5 bases at J, with 8 bases in the middle. The CDR3 totals 12 residues. Germline-derived CDR1 and CDR2 are DFQATT and SNEGSKA (reference sequence). Here the CDR3 reads CSASYRNNEQFF. The CDR3 DNA follows: TGCAGTGCTAGCTACCGTAACAATGAGCAGTTCTTC.

The chain couples TRBV6-5 to TRBJ2-3; 13 bases are shared with TRBD2. Germline CDR1 is MNHEY and CDR2 is SVGAGI. The CDR3 is 16 residues long. V shed 8 bases and J 2 bases; nucleotides not matched to a gene: 7. As DNA, the CDR3 is TGTGCCAGCGCCGGGACTAGCGGGACGGACACAGATACGCAGTATTTT. Amino acids: CASAGTSGTDTDTQYF.

V is TRBV5-6 and J is TRBJ2-1, with 9 bases that match TRBD2. The CDR3 totals 17 residues. Germline trimming cut 1 base from V and 0 bases from J; bases unmatched to any gene: 5. CDR1 is SGHDT, CDR2 YYEEEE, per germline. As DNA, the CDR3 is TGTGCCAGCAGCTTGAGACTAGCGGCTAGCTCCTACAATGAGCAGTTCTTC. Its protein product is CASSLRLAASSYNEQFF.

The chain links TRBV7-2 to TRBJ2-3; 13 positions agree with TRBD2. The CDR3 covers 16 residues. The V gene's germline CDR1 is SGHTA and CDR2 FQGNSA. Trimming cost V 5 bases and J 3 bases; bases outside gene matches: 5. In DNA, the CDR3 is TGTGCCAGCAGCCCCCAGACTAGCGGGAGGACAGATACGCAGTATTTT. As protein: CASSPQTSGRTDTQYF. Full variable domain (outside the CDR3, taken from reference TRBV7-2 and TRBJ2-3): GAGVSQSPSNKVTEKGKDVELRCDPISGHTALYWYRQSLGQGLEFLIYFQGNSAPDKSGLPSDRFSAERTGGSVSTLTIQRTQQEDSAVYLCASSPQTSGRTDTQYFGPGTRLTVL.

A few counts support this clonotype. CDR3 DNA: TGTGCCAGTAGCCGGACACAGCGCCCGGGCTCCTACGAGCAGTACTTC. Its protein is CASSRTQRPGSYEQYF. The chain carries TRBV19 and TRBJ2-7, with TRBD1 as a possible D gene (5 bases). Between the trimmed V and J ends, which lost 6 bases and 0 bases, there was a span of 18 bases. Per the germline V gene, CDR1 is LNHDA and CDR2 is SQIVND (reference sequence). This CDR3 region has 16 residues.

The gene calls are TRBV6-5 and TRBJ2-2; 11 bases are shared with TRBD2. Trimming at V came to 4 bases and at J to 10 bases, leaving 14 bases not matched to a gene. In germline, CDR1 is MNHEY, CDR2 SVGAGI. The CDR3 runs to 17 residues. The CDR3 loop reads CASSLRGLAEISEELFF. The CDR3 DNA is TGTGCCAGCAGTTTAAGGGGACTAGCGGAGATTTCCGAGGAGCTGTTTTTT.

This clonotype appeared a few times. This chain joins TRBV10-3 and TRBJ2-1; TRBD1 might be the D (6 bases). The CDR3 has 14 residues. Germline CDR1 ENHRY, CDR2 SYGVKD. Trimming took off 5 bases at V and 10 bases at J, with 18 bases between the two ends. The CDR3 coding sequence is TGTGCCATCAGTAGACAGGTAACAATCGAAGAGCAGTTCTTC. It yields the protein CAISRQVTIEEQFF.

This clonotype has a handful of counts. The gene calls are TRBV4-3 and TRBJ1-2, with D possibly matching TRBD1 (6 bases). CDR3 length equals 14 residues. V lost 1 base, J lost 7 bases, and 13 bases lay in between. CDR1 is LGHNA, CDR2 YSLEER, per germline. CDR3 region: CASSQAGESGGYTF. CDR3 bases: TGCGCCAGCAGCCAAGCAGGGGAGTCTGGTGGCTACACCTTC.

Sample share makes this clonotype medium-sized. The rearrangement uses TRBV7-6 and TRBJ2-7; tentative D call: TRBD1 (6 bases). V lost 11 bases to trimming and J lost 4 bases, with 18 bases between them. CDR1 and CDR2 (germline): SGHVS, FNYEAQ. The CDR3 loop spans 13 amino acids. CDR3 loop: CAPNGSRGYEQYF. CDR3 DNA: TGTGCCCCCAATGGAAGCAGGGGTTACGAGCAGTACTTC.

This clonotype has a handful of counts. The rearrangement links TRBV6-2 or TRBV6-3 to TRBJ2-7; 9 positions agree with TRBD2. CDR1 is MNHEY and CDR2 is SVGEGT in the germline V gene. The CDR3 covers 16 residues. V was pared by 4 bases and J by 6 bases, with 13 bases of the junction left unmatched. The DNA of the CDR3 is TGTGCCAGCAGTTGGGGTCTAGCGGGACCGGACTCCGAGCAGTACTTC. Its translation is CASSWGLAGPDSEQYF.